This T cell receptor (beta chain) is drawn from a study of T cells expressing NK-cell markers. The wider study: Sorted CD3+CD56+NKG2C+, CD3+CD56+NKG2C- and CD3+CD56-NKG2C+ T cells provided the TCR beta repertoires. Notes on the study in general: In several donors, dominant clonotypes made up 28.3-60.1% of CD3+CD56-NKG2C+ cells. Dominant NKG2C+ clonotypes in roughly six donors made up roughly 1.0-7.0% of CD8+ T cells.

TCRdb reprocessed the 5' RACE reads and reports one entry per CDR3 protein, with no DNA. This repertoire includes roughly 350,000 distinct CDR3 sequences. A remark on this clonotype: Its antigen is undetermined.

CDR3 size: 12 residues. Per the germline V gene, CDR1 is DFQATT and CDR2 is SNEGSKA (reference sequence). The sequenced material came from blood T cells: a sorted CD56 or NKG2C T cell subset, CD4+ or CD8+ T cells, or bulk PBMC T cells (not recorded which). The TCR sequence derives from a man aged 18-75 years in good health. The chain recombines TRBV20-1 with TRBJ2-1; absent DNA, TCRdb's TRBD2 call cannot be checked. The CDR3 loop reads CSAGGTGNEQFF.